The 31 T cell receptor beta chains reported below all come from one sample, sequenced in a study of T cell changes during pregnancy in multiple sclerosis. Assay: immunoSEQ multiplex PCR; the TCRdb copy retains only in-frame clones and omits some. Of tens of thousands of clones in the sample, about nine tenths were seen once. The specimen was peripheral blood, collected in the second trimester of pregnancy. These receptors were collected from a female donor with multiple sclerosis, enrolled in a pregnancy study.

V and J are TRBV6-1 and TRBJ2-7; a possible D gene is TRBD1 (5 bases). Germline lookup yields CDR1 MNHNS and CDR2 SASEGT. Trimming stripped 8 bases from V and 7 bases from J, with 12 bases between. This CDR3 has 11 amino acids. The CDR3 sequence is CASGAGWEQYF. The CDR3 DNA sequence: TGTGCCAGCGGGGCAGGGTGGGAGCAGTACTTC.

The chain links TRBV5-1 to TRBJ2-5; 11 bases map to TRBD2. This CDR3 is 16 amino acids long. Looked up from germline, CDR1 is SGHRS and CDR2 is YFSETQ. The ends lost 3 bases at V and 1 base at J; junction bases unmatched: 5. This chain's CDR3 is CASSSGTSGSQETQYF. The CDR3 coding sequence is TGCGCCAGCAGCTCCGGGACTAGCGGTTCCCAAGAGACCCAGTACTTC.

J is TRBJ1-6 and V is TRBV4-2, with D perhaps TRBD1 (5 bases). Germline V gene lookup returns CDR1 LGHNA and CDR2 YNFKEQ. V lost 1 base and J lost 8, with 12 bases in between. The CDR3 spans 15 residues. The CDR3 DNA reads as TGTGCCAGCAGCCAAGGGAAGGGGTTCGATTCACCCCTCCACTTT. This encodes CASSQGKGFDSPLHF.

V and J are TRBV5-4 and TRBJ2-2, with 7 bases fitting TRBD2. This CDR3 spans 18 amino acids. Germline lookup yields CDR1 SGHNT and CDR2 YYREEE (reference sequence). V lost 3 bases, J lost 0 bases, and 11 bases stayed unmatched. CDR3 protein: CASSWDGRGSTNTGELFF. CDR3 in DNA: TGTGCCAGCAGCTGGGATGGGCGGGGGTCCACGAACACCGGGGAGCTGTTTTTT.

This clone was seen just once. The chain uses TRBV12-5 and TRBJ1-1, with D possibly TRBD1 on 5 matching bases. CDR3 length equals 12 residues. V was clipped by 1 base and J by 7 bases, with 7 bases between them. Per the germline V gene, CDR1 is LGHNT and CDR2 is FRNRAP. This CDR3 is CASGLGQGEAFF. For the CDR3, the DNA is TGTGCTAGTGGTTTGGGGCAGGGTGAAGCTTTCTTT.

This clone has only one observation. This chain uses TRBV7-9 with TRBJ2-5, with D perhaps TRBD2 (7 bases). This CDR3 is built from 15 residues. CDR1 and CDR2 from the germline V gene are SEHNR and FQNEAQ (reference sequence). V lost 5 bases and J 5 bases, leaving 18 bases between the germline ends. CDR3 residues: CASSPIGGARETQYF. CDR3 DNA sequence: TGTGCCAGCAGCCCAATTGGGGGGGCCCGGGAGACCCAGTACTTC.

CDR3 sequence: CASSDGQGGQPQHF. CDR3 coding DNA: TGTGCCAGCAGTGACGGACAGGGAGGGCAGCCCCAGCATTTT. The rearrangement links TRBV2 to TRBJ1-5; 8 bases line up with TRBD1. CDR3 length equals 14 residues. Germline V gene sequence: CDR1 SNHLY, CDR2 FYNNEI. The ends lost 3 bases at V and 7 bases at J; junction bases unmatched: 5. Based on the CDR3 plus reference TRBV2 and TRBJ1-5, the full variable domain is EPEVTQTPSHQVTQMGQEVILRCVPISNHLYFYWYRQILGQKVEFLVSFYNNEISEKSEIFDDQFSVERPDGSNFTLKIRSTKLEDSAMYFCASSDGQGGQPQHFGDGTRLSIL.

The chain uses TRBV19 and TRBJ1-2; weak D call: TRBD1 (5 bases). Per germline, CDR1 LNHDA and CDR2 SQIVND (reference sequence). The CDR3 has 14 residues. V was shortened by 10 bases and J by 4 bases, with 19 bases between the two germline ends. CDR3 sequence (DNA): TGTGCCACAGTAGGCACAGGAGCTCTCTATGGCTACACCTTC. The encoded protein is CATVGTGALYGYTF.

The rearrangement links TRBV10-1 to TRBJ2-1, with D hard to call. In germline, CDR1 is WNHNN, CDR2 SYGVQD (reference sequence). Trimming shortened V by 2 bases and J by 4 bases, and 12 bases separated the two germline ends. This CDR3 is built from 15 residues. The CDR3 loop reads CASSEVRGRYNEQFF. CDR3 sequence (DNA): TGCGCCAGCAGTGAGGTGAGAGGCCGGTACAATGAGCAGTTCTTC.

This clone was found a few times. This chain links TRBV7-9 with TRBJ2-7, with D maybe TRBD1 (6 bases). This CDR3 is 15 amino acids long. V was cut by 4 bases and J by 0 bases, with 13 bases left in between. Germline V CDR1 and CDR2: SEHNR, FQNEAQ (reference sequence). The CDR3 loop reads CASSSGHMNSYEQYF. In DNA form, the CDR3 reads TGTGCCAGCAGCTCGGGACACATGAACTCCTACGAGCAGTACTTC.

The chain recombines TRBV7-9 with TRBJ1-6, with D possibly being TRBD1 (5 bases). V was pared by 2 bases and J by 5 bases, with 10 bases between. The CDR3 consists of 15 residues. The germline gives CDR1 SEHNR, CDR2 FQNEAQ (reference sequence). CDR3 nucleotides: TGTGCCAGCAGCTTAAGGGGAAGAGATAATTCACCCCTCCACTTT. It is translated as CASSLRGRDNSPLHF.

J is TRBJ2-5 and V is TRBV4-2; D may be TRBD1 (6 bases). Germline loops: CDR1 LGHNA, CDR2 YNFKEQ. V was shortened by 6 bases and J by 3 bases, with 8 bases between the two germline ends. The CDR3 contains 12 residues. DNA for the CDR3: TGTGCCAGCAGGGACAGCAAAGAGACCCAGTACTTC. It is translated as CASRDSKETQYF.

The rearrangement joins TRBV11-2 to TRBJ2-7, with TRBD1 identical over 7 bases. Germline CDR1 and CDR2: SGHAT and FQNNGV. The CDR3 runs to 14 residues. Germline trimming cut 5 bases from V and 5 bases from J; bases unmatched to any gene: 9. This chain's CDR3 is CASSLPQGVNEQYF. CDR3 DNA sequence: TGTGCCAGCAGCCTTCCCCAGGGGGTAAACGAGCAGTACTTC.

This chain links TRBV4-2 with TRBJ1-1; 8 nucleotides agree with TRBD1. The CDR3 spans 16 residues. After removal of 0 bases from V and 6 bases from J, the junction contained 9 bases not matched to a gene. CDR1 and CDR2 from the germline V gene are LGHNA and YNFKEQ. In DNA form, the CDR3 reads TGTGCCAGCAGCCAAGAGGGCAGGGGGCGATGGTCTGAAGCTTTCTTT. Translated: CASSQEGRGRWSEAFF.

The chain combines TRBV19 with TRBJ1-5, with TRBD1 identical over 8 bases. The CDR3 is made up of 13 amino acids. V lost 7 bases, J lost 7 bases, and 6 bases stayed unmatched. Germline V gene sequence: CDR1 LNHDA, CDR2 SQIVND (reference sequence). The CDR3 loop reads CASTQGARQPQHF. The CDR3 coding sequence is TGTGCCAGTACCCAGGGGGCACGGCAGCCCCAGCATTTT.

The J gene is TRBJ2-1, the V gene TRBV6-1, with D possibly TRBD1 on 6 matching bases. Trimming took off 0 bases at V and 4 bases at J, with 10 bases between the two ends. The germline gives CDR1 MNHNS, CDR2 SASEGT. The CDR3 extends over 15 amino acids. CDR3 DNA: TGTGCCAGCAGTGAAGCCGGGACAAAATACAATGAGCAGTTCTTC. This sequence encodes CASSEAGTKYNEQFF.

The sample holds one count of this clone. CDR3 bases: TGTGCCAGCAGTCGGGACACCGACACTACCTACGAGCAGTACTTC. It encodes CASSRDTDTTYEQYF. V usage is TRBV6-1 and J usage is TRBJ2-7, with a weak D call TRBD1 (6 bases). Between the trimmed V and J ends, which lost 5 bases and 2 bases, there was a span of 16 bases. The CDR3 is 15 residues long. Looked up from germline, CDR1 is MNHNS and CDR2 is SASEGT.

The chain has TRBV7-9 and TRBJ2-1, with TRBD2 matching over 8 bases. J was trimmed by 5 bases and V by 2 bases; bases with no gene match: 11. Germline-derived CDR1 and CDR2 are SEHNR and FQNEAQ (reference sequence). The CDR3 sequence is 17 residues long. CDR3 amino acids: CASSLWAGGWSHNEQFF. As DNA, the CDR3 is TGTGCCAGCAGCTTATGGGCGGGAGGCTGGTCTCACAATGAGCAGTTCTTC.

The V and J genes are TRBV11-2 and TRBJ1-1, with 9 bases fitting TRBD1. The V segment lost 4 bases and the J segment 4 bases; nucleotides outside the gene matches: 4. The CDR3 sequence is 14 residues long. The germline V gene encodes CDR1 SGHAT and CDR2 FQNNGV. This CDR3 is CASSSYRGRTEAFF. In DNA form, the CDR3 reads TGTGCCAGCAGCTCTTACAGGGGGCGCACTGAAGCTTTCTTT. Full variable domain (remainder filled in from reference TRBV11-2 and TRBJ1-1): EAGVAQSPRYKIIEKRQSVAFWCNPISGHATLYWYQQILGQGPKLLIQFQNNGVVDDSQLPKDRFSAERLKGVDSTLKIQPAKLEDSAVYLCASSSYRGRTEAFFGQGTRLTVV.

In DNA form, the CDR3 reads TGTGCCAGCAGCCCGAGGGCCGGGGAGCTGTTTTTT. This encodes CASSPRAGELFF. This chain uses TRBV7-3 with TRBJ2-2; TRBD2 is a possible D gene (5 bases). V lost 5 bases to trimming and J lost 6 bases, with 7 bases between them. The germline V gene encodes CDR1 SGHTA and CDR2 FQGTGA. The CDR3 covers 12 residues.

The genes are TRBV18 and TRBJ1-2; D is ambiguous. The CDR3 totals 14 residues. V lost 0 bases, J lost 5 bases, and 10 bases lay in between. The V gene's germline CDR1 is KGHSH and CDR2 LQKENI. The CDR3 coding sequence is TGTGCCAGCTCACCACCCACAGCTCAATATGGCTACACCTTC. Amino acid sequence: CASSPPTAQYGYTF.

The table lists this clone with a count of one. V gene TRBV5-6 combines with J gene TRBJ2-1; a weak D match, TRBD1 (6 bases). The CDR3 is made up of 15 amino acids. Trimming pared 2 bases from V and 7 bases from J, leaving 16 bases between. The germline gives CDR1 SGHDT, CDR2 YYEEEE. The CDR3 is CASSLPGESRNEQFF. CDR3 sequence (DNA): TGTGCCAGCAGCTTACCAGGGGAGTCTCGGAATGAGCAGTTCTTC.

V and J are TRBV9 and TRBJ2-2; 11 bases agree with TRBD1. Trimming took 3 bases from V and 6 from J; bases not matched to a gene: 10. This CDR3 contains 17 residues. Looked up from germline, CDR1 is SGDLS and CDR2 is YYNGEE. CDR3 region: CASSGMAGQGVAGELFF. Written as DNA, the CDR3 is TGTGCCAGCAGCGGGATGGCGGGACAGGGGGTTGCCGGGGAGCTGTTTTTT. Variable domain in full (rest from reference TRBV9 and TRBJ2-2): DSGVTQTPKHLITATGQRVTLRCSPRSGDLSVYWYQQSLDQGLQFLIQYYNGEERAKGNILERFSAQQFPDLHSELNLSSLELGDSALYFCASSGMAGQGVAGELFFGEGSRLTVL.

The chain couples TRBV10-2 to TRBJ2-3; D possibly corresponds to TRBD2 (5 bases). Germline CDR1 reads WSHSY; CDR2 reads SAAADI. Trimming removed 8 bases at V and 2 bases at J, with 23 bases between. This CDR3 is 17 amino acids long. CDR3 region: CASRELPPGTYTDTQYF. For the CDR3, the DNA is TGCGCCAGCCGCGAGCTACCGCCGGGAACCTACACAGATACGCAGTATTTT.

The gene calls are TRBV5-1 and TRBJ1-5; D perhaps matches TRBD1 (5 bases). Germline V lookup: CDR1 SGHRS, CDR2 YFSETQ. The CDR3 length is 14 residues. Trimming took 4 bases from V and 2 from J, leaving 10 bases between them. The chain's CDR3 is CASSEAGRNQPQHF. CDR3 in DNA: TGCGCCAGCAGCGAAGCAGGGCGCAATCAGCCCCAGCATTTT.

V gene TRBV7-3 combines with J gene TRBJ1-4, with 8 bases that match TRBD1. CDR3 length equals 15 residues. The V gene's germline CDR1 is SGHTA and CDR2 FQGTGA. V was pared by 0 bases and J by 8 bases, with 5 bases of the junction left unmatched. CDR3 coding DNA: TGTGCCAGCAGCTTAACGACAGGGGTGAGGGAAAAACTGTTTTTT. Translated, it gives CASSLTTGVREKLFF.

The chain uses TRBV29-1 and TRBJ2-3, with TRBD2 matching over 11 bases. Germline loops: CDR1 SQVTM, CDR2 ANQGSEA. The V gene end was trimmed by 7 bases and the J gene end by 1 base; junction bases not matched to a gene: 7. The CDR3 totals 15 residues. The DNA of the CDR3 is TGCAGCGGAGGACTAGCGGGTTCAGGCACAGATACGCAGTATTTT. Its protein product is CSGGLAGSGTDTQYF.

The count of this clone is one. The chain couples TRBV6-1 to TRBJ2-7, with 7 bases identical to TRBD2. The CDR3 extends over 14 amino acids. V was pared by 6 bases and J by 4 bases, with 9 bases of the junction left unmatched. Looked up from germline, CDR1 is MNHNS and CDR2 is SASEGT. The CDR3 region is CASSEGRGVYEQYF. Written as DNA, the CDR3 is TGTGCCAGCAGCGAGGGGAGGGGCGTTTACGAGCAGTACTTC.

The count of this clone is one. CDR3 amino acids: CASSWSWRECEQFF. CDR3 in DNA: TGTGCCAGCAGTTGGAGTTGGCGGGAGTGCGAGCAGTTCTTC. J is TRBJ2-1 and V is TRBV12-1; the table assigns TRBD2, which was not confirmed against the DNA. TRBV12-1 is labeled a pseudogene. CDR3 length: 14 amino acids.

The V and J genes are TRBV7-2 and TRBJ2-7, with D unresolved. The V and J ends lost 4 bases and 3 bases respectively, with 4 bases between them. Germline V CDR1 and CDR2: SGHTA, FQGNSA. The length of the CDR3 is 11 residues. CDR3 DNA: TGTGCCAGCAGCTCCCTCTACGAGCAGTACTTC. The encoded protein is CASSSLYEQYF. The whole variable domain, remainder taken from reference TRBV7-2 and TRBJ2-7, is GAGVSQSPSNKVTEKGKDVELRCDPISGHTALYWYRQSLGQGLEFLIYFQGNSAPDKSGLPSDRFSAERTGGSVSTLTIQRTQQEDSAVYLCASSSLYEQYFGPGTRLTVT.

CDR3 in DNA: TGTGCCAGCTCACCGGGAGGGGGGCCTGAAGCTTTCTTT. Translating gives CASSPGGGPEAFF. The genes are TRBV18 and TRBJ1-1; D is perhaps TRBD1 (6 bases). The CDR3 runs to 13 residues. The V end was cut by 3 bases, the J end by 6 bases, with 11 bases between. The germline CDR1 and CDR2 sequences are KGHSH and LQKENI.